The TCR beta chain described here comes from a study of blood T cells in healthy people across ages. Total RNA extracted from each sample amounted to at least 6 micrograms. Germline lookup yields CDR1 SGHTA and CDR2 FQGNSA. The CDR3 consists of 14 residues. A sample-barcoded 5' primer and a J-beta primer mix were used in a second PCR of about 7 to 12 cycles. TCRdb called the 5' RACE reads again in MiXCR, with one record for every CDR3 protein. The table shows around 1,000,000 distinct CDR3 sequences, with less than 25% occurring only once. These same data were also listed under a study on T cells of mothers and their children. That paper notes: Each child contributed around 3 million TCR beta CDR3 reads, while each mother contributed over 8 million.

The chain couples TRBV7-2 to TRBJ2-5, with D possibly being TRBD1 (6 bases). The J call may be incorrect, as the DNA end agrees better with TRBJ2-1. This clonotype was sampled from a girl aged 2-10 years in good health. The sample consisted of blood. The CDR3 loop reads CASSLPAGAHEQFF. The CDR3 DNA sequence: TGTGCCAGCTCTCTCCCGGCAGGGGCTCATGAGCAGTTCTTC.